Included here is one TCR beta chain sequence, with context. Its antigen remains unidentified. The data belong to a study of CXCR3-negative and CXCR3-positive naive CD8 T cells. The wider study: TRB reads totalled about 140 million, about 1.5 +/- 0.3 million per library. Findings of the study overall: Memory cells showed distinct TRBV-TRBJ patterns, while the two naive subsets matched. Cryopreservation partially lowered CXCR3 expression, so most assays used fresh PBMCs. Comparably high diversity marked both naive subsets, whereas memory CD8+ cells had much lower diversity.

5' RACE that incorporated UMI labels was used to prepare the TRB cDNA libraries. TCRdb re-called the 5' RACE reads and gives one entry per CDR3 protein, without DNA. Its listing shows about 66,000 distinct CDR3 sequences. Germline lookup yields CDR1 SGHDN and CDR2 FVKESK. The CDR3 spans 16 residues. This sequence joins TRBV14 and TRBJ2-4. The sequence was collected from a human donor in good health. Some clones in this sample may be carry-over from other donors' samples. The source material was naive CXCR3- CD8+ T cells from blood. Stated subset: CD45RO-CCR7+CD27+CD95- naive CD8+ T cells lacking CXCR3 (TNR3-). CDR3 loop: CASSQSRSSAKNIQYF.